Below, one T cell receptor (beta chain) is given with its context. The sample belongs to a study of cytomegalovirus exposure and HLA in healthy donors. After removal of 6 bases from V and 2 bases from J, the junction contained 7 bases not matched to a gene. The CDR3 runs to 14 residues. Germline V gene data show CDR1 as ENHRY and CDR2 as SYGVKD. PCR was performed using 60 Vbeta and 13 Jbeta primers. Libraries were prepared by immunoSEQ multiplex PCR; TCRdb keeps only in-frame clonotypes and omits some of them. The sample yields over 150,000 clones, approximately 75% seen once. This chain joins TRBV10-3 and TRBJ2-7, with 7 positions matching TRBD1. Sequenced sample: PBMCs. The sequence came from a man under 40 in good health and CMV-seropositive. CDR3 DNA: TGTGCCATCAGAGAGGGACAGTCTCCCTACGAGCAGTACTTC. This encodes CAIREGQSPYEQYF.